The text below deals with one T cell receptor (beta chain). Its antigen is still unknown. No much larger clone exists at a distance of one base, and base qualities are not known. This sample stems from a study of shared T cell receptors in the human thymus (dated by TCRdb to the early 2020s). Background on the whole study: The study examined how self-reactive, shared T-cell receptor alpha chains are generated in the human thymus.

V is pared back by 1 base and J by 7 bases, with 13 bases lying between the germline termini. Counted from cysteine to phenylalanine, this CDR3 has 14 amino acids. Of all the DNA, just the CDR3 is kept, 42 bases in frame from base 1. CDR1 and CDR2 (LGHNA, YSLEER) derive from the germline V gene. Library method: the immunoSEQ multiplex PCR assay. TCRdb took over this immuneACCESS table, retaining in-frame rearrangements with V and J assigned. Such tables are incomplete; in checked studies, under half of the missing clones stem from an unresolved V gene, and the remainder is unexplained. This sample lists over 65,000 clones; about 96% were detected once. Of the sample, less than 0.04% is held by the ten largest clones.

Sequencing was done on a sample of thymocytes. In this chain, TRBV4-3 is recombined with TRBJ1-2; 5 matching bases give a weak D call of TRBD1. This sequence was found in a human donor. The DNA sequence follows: TGCGCCAGCAGCCAAGTTTCAGGGACGAGTGGCTACACCTTC. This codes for CASSQVSGTSGYTF.